Sequencing of this T cell receptor (beta chain) was carried out in a study of identical twins. Study results and caveats: A partial confounding effect on zero-insertion analyses could come from invariant MAIT and iNKT cells. Out-of-frame TCR alpha sharing observed in monozygotic twins exceeded model estimates.

V dropped 3 bases and J dropped 7 bases, with 13 bases sitting between them. The CDR3 is 14 residues long. Germline CDR1 reads SGHRS; CDR2 reads YFSETQ. TCRdb used MiXCR to reprocess the 5' RACE reads, holding one entry per CDR3 protein. The sample records hundreds of thousands of distinct CDR3 sequences, roughly 7.2% being singletons. This clonotype was counted at least ten times. Its antigen is as yet unknown. These data were also reused for a study on yellow fever vaccine responses in identical twins. That paper notes: Twins' vaccine T cell responses were reported to seem partly convergent and partly personalized.

The sequencing sample was made of PBMCs. This clonotype originated in a woman under 30 in good health. The rearrangement uses TRBV5-1 and TRBJ1-4; a possible D gene is TRBD1 (5 bases). Written as DNA, the CDR3 is TGCGCCAGCAGCTGGGACGGCTTGCGTGAAAAACTGTTTTTT. It is translated as CASSWDGLREKLFF.